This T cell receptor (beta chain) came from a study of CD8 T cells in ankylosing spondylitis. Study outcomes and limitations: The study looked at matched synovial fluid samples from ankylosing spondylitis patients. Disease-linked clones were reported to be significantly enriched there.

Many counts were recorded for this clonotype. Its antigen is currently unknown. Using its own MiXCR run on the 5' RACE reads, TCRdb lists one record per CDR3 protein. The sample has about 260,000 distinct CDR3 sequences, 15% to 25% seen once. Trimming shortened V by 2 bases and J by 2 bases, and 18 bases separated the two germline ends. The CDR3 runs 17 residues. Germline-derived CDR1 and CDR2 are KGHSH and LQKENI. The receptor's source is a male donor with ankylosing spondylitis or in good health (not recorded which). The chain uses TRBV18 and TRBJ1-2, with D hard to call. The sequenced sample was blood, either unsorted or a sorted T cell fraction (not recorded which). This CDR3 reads CASSPSRRAGENYGYTF. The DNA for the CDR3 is TGTGCCAGCTCACCATCCCGGCGGGCGGGCGAGAACTATGGCTACACCTTC.